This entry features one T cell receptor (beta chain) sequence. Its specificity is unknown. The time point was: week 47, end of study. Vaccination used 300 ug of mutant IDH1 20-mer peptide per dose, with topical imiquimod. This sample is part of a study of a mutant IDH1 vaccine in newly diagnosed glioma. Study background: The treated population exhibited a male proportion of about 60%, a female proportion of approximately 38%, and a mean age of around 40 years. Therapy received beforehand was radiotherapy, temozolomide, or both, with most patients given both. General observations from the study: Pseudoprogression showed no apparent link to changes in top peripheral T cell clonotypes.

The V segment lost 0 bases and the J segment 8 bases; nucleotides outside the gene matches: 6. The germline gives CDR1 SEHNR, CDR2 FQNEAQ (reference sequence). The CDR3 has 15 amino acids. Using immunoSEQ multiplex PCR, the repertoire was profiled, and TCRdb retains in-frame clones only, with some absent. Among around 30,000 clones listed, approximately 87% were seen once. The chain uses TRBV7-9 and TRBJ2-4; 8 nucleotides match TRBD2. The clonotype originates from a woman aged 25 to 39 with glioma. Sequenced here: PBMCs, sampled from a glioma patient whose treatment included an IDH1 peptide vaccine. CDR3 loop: CASSLAPSGGDIQYF. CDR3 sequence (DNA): TGTGCCAGCAGCTTAGCACCCAGCGGGGGTGACATTCAGTACTTC.